The present T cell receptor beta chain was sequenced within a study of cytomegalovirus exposure and HLA in healthy donors. General observations from the study: Reports credit the classifier with highly specific, highly sensitive diagnosis of cytomegalovirus status.

Germline CDR1 is KGHSH and CDR2 is LQKENI. The CDR3 runs 16 residues. J was trimmed by 5 bases and V by 5 bases; bases with no gene match: 12. Comments on this clone: The antigen remains unidentified.

Repertoires were generated with immunoSEQ multiplex PCR, while TCRdb's copy carries only in-frame clones and drops some. The table records 250,000 to 400,000 clones, roughly 87% of them present only once. The rearrangement joins TRBV18 to TRBJ1-3, with 7 positions matching TRBD1. The material sequenced was PBMCs. The source of this sequence is a man aged 30 to 45 in good health and CMV-seronegative. This chain's CDR3 is CASSEDRVLLRNTIYF. CDR3 DNA sequence: TGTGCCAGCTCAGAAGACAGGGTACTTCTTCGAAACACCATATATTTT.